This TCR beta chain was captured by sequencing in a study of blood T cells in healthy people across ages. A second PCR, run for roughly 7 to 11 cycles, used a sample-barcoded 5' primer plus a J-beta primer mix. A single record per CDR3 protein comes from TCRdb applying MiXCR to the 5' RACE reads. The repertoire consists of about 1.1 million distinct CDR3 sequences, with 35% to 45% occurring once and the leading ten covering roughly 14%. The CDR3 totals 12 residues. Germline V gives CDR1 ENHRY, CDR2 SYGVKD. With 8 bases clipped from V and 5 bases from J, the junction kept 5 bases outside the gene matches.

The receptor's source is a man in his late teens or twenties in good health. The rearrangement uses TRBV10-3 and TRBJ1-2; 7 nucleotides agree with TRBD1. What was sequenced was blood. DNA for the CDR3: TGTGCCATCGAAATGACAGGGTATGGCTACACCTTC. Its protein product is CAIEMTGYGYTF.